This T cell receptor beta chain was profiled in a study of T cells in Graves' hyperthyroidism and ophthalmopathy. Amplified TCR beta CDR3 regions derived from RNA transcripts. First-round RT-PCR targeting the TCR CDR3 was performed with the HTBI primer set. TCRdb fed the multiplex PCR reads into MiXCR, producing one record per CDR3 protein. Here the sample spans fewer than 250,000 distinct CDR3 sequences, roughly 18% being singletons. V shed 5 bases and J shed 3 bases, with 26 bases lying between them. The CDR3 is 19 residues long. From germline, CDR1 is SGHAT and CDR2 FQNNGV. Sequences were obtained from blood. This receptor was taken from a man aged 50 to 59 with Graves' hyperthyroidism. V gene TRBV11-2 combines with J gene TRBJ2-1; D is possibly TRBD1 or TRBD2 (6 bases each). In nucleotides, the CDR3 is TGTGCCAGCAGCCCAGTGGAGGGGGACCGTTTCGCCGTCTACAATGAGCAGTTCTTC. Amino acids: CASSPVEGDRFAVYNEQFF.